This entry lists 32 T cell receptor beta chains sequenced from one sample in a study of blood T cell repertoires in COVID-19. TCRdb keeps only in-frame clones here, not all; method: immunoSEQ multiplex PCR. The sample carries fewer than 200,000 clones, almost 85% recorded once. Sequencing was performed on peripheral blood. These TCRs come from a man in his forties who had recovered from COVID-19.

This chain links TRBV29-1 with TRBJ2-3; the match to TRBD2 covers 7 bases. This CDR3 has 13 amino acids. With V trimmed by 0 bases and J by 5 bases, 2 bases remained unmatched. Looked up from germline, CDR1 is SQVTM and CDR2 is ANQGSEA. Here the CDR3 reads CSVEDGGVDTQYF. The CDR3 DNA sequence: TGCAGCGTTGAAGATGGGGGGGTAGATACGCAGTATTTT.

This clone came up a few times. The V and J genes are TRBV11-2 and TRBJ1-5; 10 nucleotides line up with TRBD1. V shed 5 bases, J shed 6 bases, and the junction held 1 base outside the gene matches. Germline V CDR1 and CDR2: SGHAT, FQNNGV. This CDR3 comprises 13 residues. CDR3 DNA sequence: TGTGCCAGCAGCCGGGACAGGGGTCAGCCCCAGCATTTT. This gives the protein CASSRDRGQPQHF.

This clone was seen only once. DNA of the CDR3: TGTGCCAGCAGCCCGACAGAATTCGACACTCTTAAAAACATTCAGTACTTC. It translates to CASSPTEFDTLKNIQYF. The chain employs TRBV7-6 and TRBJ2-4; possible D gene TRBD1, 5 bases. Germline-derived CDR1 and CDR2 are SGHVS and FNYEAQ. V lost 5 bases, J lost 4 bases, and 21 bases lay in between. The CDR3 has 17 amino acids.

J is TRBJ2-7 and V is TRBV4-1; 7 bases map to TRBD1. This CDR3 region has 14 residues. Germline CDR1 is MGHRA and CDR2 is YSYEKL. Unmatched junction bases numbered 8, after V lost 4 bases and J lost 5 bases. This chain's CDR3 is CASSRTGSTDEQYF. The CDR3, as DNA: TGCGCCAGCAGCCGGACAGGCTCTACTGACGAGCAGTACTTC.

The CDR3 DNA sequence: TGTGCCAGCAGCCTCACTAGACTAGCGGGACCTAGCACAGATACGCAGTATTTT. Protein product: CASSLTRLAGPSTDTQYF. The chain joins TRBV9 to TRBJ2-3, with TRBD2 identical over 11 bases. The CDR3 contains 18 residues. Germline V CDR1 and CDR2: SGDLS, YYNGEE. J was trimmed by 0 bases and V by 4 bases; bases with no gene match: 10.

This chain uses TRBV7-2 with TRBJ2-1; a weak D match, TRBD2 (5 bases). CDR3 length: 15 residues. V lost 1 base and J 10 bases, leaving 17 bases between the germline ends. Germline loops: CDR1 SGHTA, CDR2 FQGNSA. The CDR3 nucleotides are TGTGCCAGCAGCTTAGGTCTAGCCTCTTTGGGAGAGCAGTTCTTC. Protein product: CASSLGLASLGEQFF.

The chain's CDR3 is CASSPLGQGSTDTQYF. The CDR3 bases are TGTGCCAGCTCACCACTCGGACAGGGCTCCACAGATACGCAGTATTTT. The chain carries TRBV18 and TRBJ2-3; 8 nucleotides align to TRBD1. Germline V gene lookup returns CDR1 KGHSH and CDR2 LQKENI. The CDR3 consists of 16 residues. With 1 base clipped from V and 2 bases from J, the junction kept 5 bases outside the gene matches.

The gene calls are TRBV2 and TRBJ1-4, with 7 bases identical to TRBD1. The V and J ends lost 7 bases and 8 bases, in that order; junction bases with no gene match: 4. From germline, CDR1 is SNHLY and CDR2 FYNNEI. This CDR3 spans 12 amino acids. CDR3: CASTSGGEKLFF. The CDR3 DNA sequence: TGTGCCAGCACTTCAGGGGGGGAAAAACTGTTTTTT.

The V gene is TRBV12-3 or TRBV12-4, the J gene TRBJ1-2, with D perhaps TRBD1 (5 bases). Trimming removed 8 bases from V and 6 bases from J, with 13 bases in between. The CDR3 totals 12 residues. CDR3 sequence reads: CASVKGLHGYTF. The CDR3 DNA sequence: TGTGCCAGCGTTAAGGGGTTACATGGCTACACCTTC.

The chain couples TRBV9 to TRBJ2-7, with TRBD2 matching 14 bases. The ends lost 3 bases at V and 7 bases at J; junction bases unmatched: 12. The CDR3 consists of 17 residues. The germline V gene encodes CDR1 SGDLS and CDR2 YYNGEE. The CDR3, as DNA: TGTGCCAGCAGCGCCGGGACTAGCGGGAGTTTAAAAAGGGAGCAGTACTTC. As protein: CASSAGTSGSLKREQYF.

The rearrangement links TRBV5-5 to TRBJ2-2; the D is unclear. The length of the CDR3 is 12 residues. The germline CDR1 and CDR2 sequences are SGHKS and YYEKEE (reference sequence). V gave up 2 bases and J gave up 6 bases, with 5 bases separating them. The CDR3 DNA is TGTGCCAGCAGCTTCTCGGCCGGGGAGCTGTTTTTT. It encodes CASSFSAGELFF.

J is TRBJ2-7 and V is TRBV4-1, with 9 bases fitting TRBD1. The length of the CDR3 is 15 residues. Germline V lookup: CDR1 MGHRA, CDR2 YSYEKL. The V gene end was trimmed by 3 bases and the J gene end by 4 bases; junction bases not matched to a gene: 7. The CDR3 sequence: CASSQAGTGLYEQYF. The CDR3 nucleotides read TGCGCCAGCAGCCAGGCTGGGACAGGGTTGTACGAGCAGTACTTC.

The rearrangement links TRBV3-1 (or the pseudogene TRBV3-2) to TRBJ1-2; maybe TRBD1 (5 bases). Germline V gives CDR1 LGHDT, CDR2 YNNKEL (reference sequence). V lost 2 bases and J 6 bases, leaving 10 bases between the germline ends. The CDR3 totals 13 residues. The CDR3 DNA sequence: TGTGCCAGCAGCCAATTTGACAGCGATGGCTACACCTTC. Translating it yields CASSQFDSDGYTF.

The DNA of the CDR3 is TGCGCCAGCAGCACCCCGGGGGGCTCCACAGATACGCAGTATTTT. Its translation: CASSTPGGSTDTQYF. The chain uses TRBV5-1 and TRBJ2-3; TRBD2 might be the D (7 bases). In germline, CDR1 is SGHRS, CDR2 YFSETQ. V lost 4 bases and J lost 2, with 14 bases in between. The CDR3 is 15 amino acids.

The chain couples TRBV5-1 to TRBJ2-5, with 8 bases that match TRBD2. CDR3 length: 16 amino acids. Germline CDR1 SGHRS, CDR2 YFSETQ. V shed 4 bases, J shed 1 base, and the junction held 9 bases outside the gene matches. CDR3 amino acids: CASSVLPTSGQETQYF. CDR3 DNA: TGCGCCAGCAGCGTCCTCCCTACTAGCGGCCAAGAGACCCAGTACTTC.

The rearrangement uses TRBV18 and TRBJ2-3; a possible D gene is TRBD1 (5 bases). The CDR3 runs to 16 residues. Trimming removed 6 bases at V and 3 bases at J, with 19 bases between. Germline CDR1 KGHSH, CDR2 LQKENI. The CDR3 is CASSPTQARGTDTQYF. The CDR3 DNA is TGTGCCAGCTCGCCAACTCAGGCTAGGGGTACAGATACGCAGTATTTT.

The CDR3 protein is CASSLVQGSGRFTGELFF. CDR3 DNA sequence: TGTGCCAGCAGCTTAGTACAGGGTAGCGGGAGATTCACCGGGGAGCTGTTTTTT. The chain recombines TRBV7-8 with TRBJ2-2; 9 bases match TRBD2. With 1 base clipped from V and 4 bases from J, the junction kept 10 bases outside the gene matches. Germline CDR1 and CDR2: SGHVS and FQNEAQ. There are 18 residues in the CDR3.

The rearrangement joins TRBV19 to TRBJ2-1; D not resolved. The CDR3 extends over 17 amino acids. Trimming took 2 bases from V and 3 from J, leaving 17 bases between them. Germline CDR1 is LNHDA and CDR2 is SQIVND (reference sequence). CDR3 sequence reads: CASSINSMRRYYNEQFF. CDR3 in DNA: TGTGCCAGTAGTATAAATAGTATGCGGCGTTACTACAATGAGCAGTTCTTC.

The CDR3 loop is CASFVKQGHEQYF. CDR3 DNA sequence: TGTGCCAGCTTTGTTAAACAGGGCCACGAGCAGTACTTC. The V call is TRBV2, the J call TRBJ2-7, with a tentative D call TRBD1 (6 bases). Per germline, CDR1 SNHLY and CDR2 FYNNEI. Trimming pared 8 bases from V and 5 bases from J, leaving 16 bases between. The CDR3 is 13 amino acids.

The chain combines TRBV7-2 with TRBJ1-3; D ambiguous. The CDR3 covers 17 residues. Germline V CDR1 and CDR2: SGHTA, FQGNSA. CDR3 nucleotides: TGTGCTTCCGCCCCCTCTATTGCCCCCGGGGATAGAAACACCATATATTTT. This codes for CASAPSIAPGDRNTIYF.

The chain has TRBV4-2 and TRBJ2-7; the D gene is possibly TRBD2 (5 bases). Germline CDR1 is LGHNA and CDR2 is YNFKEQ. This CDR3 spans 15 amino acids. Trimming cost V 0 bases and J 0 bases, with 9 bases left between them. The CDR3 sequence: CASSQDLSGSYEQYF. For the CDR3, the DNA is TGTGCCAGCAGCCAAGATTTAAGCGGCTCCTACGAGCAGTACTTC.

V usage is TRBV6-5 and J usage is TRBJ1-5; D is possibly TRBD1 (6 bases). CDR1 and CDR2 from the germline V gene are MNHEY and SVGAGI. This CDR3 has 14 amino acids. Trimming shortened V by 6 bases and J by 5 bases, and 14 bases separated the two germline ends. CDR3 sequence reads: CASRGTWWDQPQHF. The CDR3 DNA is TGTGCCAGCAGGGGGACATGGTGGGATCAGCCCCAGCATTTT.

The chain uses TRBV5-1 and TRBJ1-4; D gene unclear. The CDR3 has 15 amino acids. In germline, CDR1 is SGHRS, CDR2 YFSETQ. V lost 0 bases and J 0 bases, leaving 6 bases between the germline ends. Here the CDR3 DNA reads TGCGCCAGCAGCTTGGACGGGACAACTAATGAAAAACTGTTTTTT. It specifies CASSLDGTTNEKLFF.

The chain recombines TRBV19 with TRBJ2-5; tentatively, D is TRBD1 (6 bases). There are 15 residues in the CDR3. The germline CDR1 and CDR2 sequences are LNHDA and SQIVND (reference sequence). V lost 6 bases, J lost 5 bases, and 19 bases lay in between. The CDR3 is CASSPDGGRSETQYF. The CDR3 region has the DNA TGTGCCAGTAGCCCGGATGGGGGCCGCTCCGAGACCCAGTACTTC.

This clone turned up a few times. The rearrangement links TRBV19 to TRBJ1-6; the D gene is possibly TRBD1 (5 bases). The length of the CDR3 is 16 residues. In germline, CDR1 is LNHDA, CDR2 SQIVND (reference sequence). Deletions cut 5 bases from V and 6 bases from J, with 17 bases between. In DNA, the CDR3 is TGTGCCAGTAGTTCAGCGGGGCCCCTGGGTAATTCACCCCTCCACTTT. This codes for CASSSAGPLGNSPLHF. Complete variable domain (other parts from reference TRBV19 and TRBJ1-6): DGGITQSPKYLFRKEGQNVTLSCEQNLNHDAMYWYRQDPGQGLRLIYYSQIVNDFQKGDIAEGYSVSREKKESFPLTVTSAQKNPTAFYLCASSSAGPLGNSPLHFGNGTRLTVT.

This chain links TRBV19 with TRBJ1-6, with a possible D match to TRBD1 (5 bases). Germline lookup yields CDR1 LNHDA and CDR2 SQIVND (reference sequence). The CDR3 runs 15 residues. V was trimmed by 5 bases and J by 5 bases, leaving 13 bases between them. CDR3 DNA sequence: TGTGCCAGTAGTCGGCGCAGGGCGGATAATTCACCCCTCCACTTT. Its translation is CASSRRRADNSPLHF. Combining the CDR3 with reference TRBV19 and TRBJ1-6 gives the whole variable domain DGGITQSPKYLFRKEGQNVTLSCEQNLNHDAMYWYRQDPGQGLRLIYYSQIVNDFQKGDIAEGYSVSREKKESFPLTVTSAQKNPTAFYLCASSRRRADNSPLHFGNGTRLTVT.

This clone has only one observation. V usage is TRBV24-1 and J usage is TRBJ2-2, with TRBD2 matching over 7 bases. CDR3 size: 15 residues. V shed 4 bases, J shed 5 bases, and the junction held 6 bases outside the gene matches. Germline CDR1 is KGHDR and CDR2 is SFDVKD. The CDR3 DNA sequence: TGTGCCACCAGTGAAGCGGGATTGGTGACCGGGGAGCTGTTTTTT. Protein product: CATSEAGLVTGELFF.

The sample holds one count of this clone. The chain carries TRBV28 and TRBJ1-1; 8 nucleotides match TRBD1. This CDR3 has 15 amino acids. V shed 4 bases and J 5 bases; nucleotides not matched to a gene: 9. CDR1 and CDR2 (germline): MDHEN, SYDVKM. For the CDR3, the DNA is TGTGCCAGCAGTTCCTCCAGGGGGCGAAGTACTGAAGCTTTCTTT. Amino acids: CASSSSRGRSTEAFF.

The rearrangement links TRBV6-2 or TRBV6-3 to TRBJ2-3, with TRBD2 identical over 8 bases. The V and J ends lost 5 bases and 3 bases, in that order; junction bases with no gene match: 7. This CDR3 has 15 amino acids. Germline CDR1 and CDR2: MNHEY and SVGEGT. The CDR3 spells CASSPGGAGTDTQYF. The CDR3 DNA reads as TGTGCCAGCAGTCCCGGGGGGGCCGGAACAGATACGCAGTATTTT.

This sequence joins TRBV20-1 and TRBJ2-2, with D perhaps matching TRBD2 (5 bases). The germline V gene has CDR1 DFQATT and CDR2 SNEGSKA (reference sequence). V was trimmed by 2 bases and J by 9 bases, leaving 7 bases between them. The CDR3 loop spans 11 amino acids. The DNA for the CDR3 is TGCAGTGCTAGATCCGGGAGGGAGCTGTTTTTT. Translation gives CSARSGRELFF.

The V and J genes are TRBV16 and TRBJ1-5; D possibly corresponds to TRBD1 (6 bases). The CDR3 loop spans 15 amino acids. Germline V gives CDR1 KGHSY, CDR2 FQNENV. The V gene lost 0 bases and the J gene lost 6 bases, with 12 bases spanning the gap. The CDR3 sequence is CASSQSGTNIQPQHF. CDR3 coding DNA: TGTGCCAGCAGCCAATCAGGGACAAATATTCAGCCCCAGCATTTT.

The chain recombines TRBV10-3 with TRBJ2-1; 11 bases line up with TRBD2. Germline V CDR1 and CDR2: ENHRY, SYGVKD. Trimming took 3 bases from V and 8 from J; bases not matched to a gene: 6. The CDR3 extends over 15 amino acids. CDR3 residues: CAISELAGAEYEQFF. The CDR3 DNA is TGTGCCATCAGTGAACTAGCGGGAGCTGAGTATGAGCAGTTCTTC.